Given below is one TCR beta chain in context. The target antigen is unknown. Measured with immunoSEQ multiplex PCR; TCRdb has only the in-frame clones, and not every one. The sample contains 100,000 to 150,000 clones, about four fifths of which appear only once. During the collection period, no donor immune events like infections were recorded. These data originate in a study of identifying expanded T cells in peripheral blood. Findings and caveats of the study: Differentially abundant clones: roughly 1.2 between replicates, about 17 at roughly 13 days, less than 20 at four. Variance in clone template counts between approximately two-week samples significantly increased with total template count across all healthy donors.

From germline, CDR1 is LGHNA and CDR2 YSLEER. The V end lost 4 bases, the J end lost 2 bases, and 5 bases lay between the germline ends. This CDR3 comprises 13 residues. The source of this sequence is a person aged 18-70 years in good health. This sequence joins TRBV4-3 and TRBJ2-2; D is unresolved. Sequencing input: blood. This CDR3 is CASSRENTGELFF. CDR3 nucleotides: TGCGCCAGCAGCCGGGAAAACACCGGGGAGCTGTTTTTT.